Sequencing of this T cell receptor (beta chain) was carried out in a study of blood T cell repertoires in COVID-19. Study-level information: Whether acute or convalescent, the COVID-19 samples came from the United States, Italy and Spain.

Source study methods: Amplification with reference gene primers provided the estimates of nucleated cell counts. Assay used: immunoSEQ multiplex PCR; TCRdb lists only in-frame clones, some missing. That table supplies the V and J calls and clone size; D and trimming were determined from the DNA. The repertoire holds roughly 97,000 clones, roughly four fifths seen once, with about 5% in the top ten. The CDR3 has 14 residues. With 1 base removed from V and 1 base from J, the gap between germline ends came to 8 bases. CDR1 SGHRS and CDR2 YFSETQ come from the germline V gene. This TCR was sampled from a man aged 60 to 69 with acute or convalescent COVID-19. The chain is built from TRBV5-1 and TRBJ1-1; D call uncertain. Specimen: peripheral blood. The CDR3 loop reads CASSLYSKNTEAFF. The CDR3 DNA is TGCGCCAGCAGCTTGTACAGCAAGAACACTGAAGCTTTCTTT. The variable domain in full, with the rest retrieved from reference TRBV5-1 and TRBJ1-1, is KAGVTQTPRYLIKTRGQQVTLSCSPISGHRSVSWYQQTPGQGLQFLFEYFSETQRNKGNFPGRFSGRQFSNSRSEMNVSTLELGDSALYLCASSLYSKNTEAFFGQGTRLTVV.